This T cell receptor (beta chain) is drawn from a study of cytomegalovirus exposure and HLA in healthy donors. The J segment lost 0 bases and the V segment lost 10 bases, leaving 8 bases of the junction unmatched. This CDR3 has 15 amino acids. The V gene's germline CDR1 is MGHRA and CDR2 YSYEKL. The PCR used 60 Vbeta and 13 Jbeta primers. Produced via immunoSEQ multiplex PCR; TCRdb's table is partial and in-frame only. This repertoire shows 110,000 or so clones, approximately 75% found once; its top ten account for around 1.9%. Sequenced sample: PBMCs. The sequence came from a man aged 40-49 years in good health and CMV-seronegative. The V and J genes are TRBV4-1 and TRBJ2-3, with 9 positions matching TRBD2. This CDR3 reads CATLPGLASTDTQYF. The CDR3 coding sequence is TGCGCCACTCTACCGGGACTAGCTAGCACAGATACGCAGTATTTT.